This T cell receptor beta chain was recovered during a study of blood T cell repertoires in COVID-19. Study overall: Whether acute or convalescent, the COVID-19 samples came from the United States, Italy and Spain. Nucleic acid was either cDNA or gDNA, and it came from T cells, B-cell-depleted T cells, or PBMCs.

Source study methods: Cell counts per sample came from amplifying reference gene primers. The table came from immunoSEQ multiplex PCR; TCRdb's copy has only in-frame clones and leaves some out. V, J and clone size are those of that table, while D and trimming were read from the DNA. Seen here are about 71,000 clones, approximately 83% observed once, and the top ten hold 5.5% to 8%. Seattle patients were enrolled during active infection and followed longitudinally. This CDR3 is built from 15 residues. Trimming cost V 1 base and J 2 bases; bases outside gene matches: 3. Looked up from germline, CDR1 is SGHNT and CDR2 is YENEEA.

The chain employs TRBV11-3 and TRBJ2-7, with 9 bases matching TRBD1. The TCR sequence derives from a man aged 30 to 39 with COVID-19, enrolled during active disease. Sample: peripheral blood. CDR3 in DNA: TGTGCCAGCAGCTTAGCGGGACAGGGCCCCTACGAGCAGTACTTC. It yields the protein CASSLAGQGPYEQYF.